The present TCR beta chain was sequenced within a study of T cells in Graves' hyperthyroidism and ophthalmopathy. This clonotype appeared many times. TCR beta CDR3 regions were amplified from RNA transcripts. The HTBI primer set served for first-round RT-PCR of the TCR CDR3. TCRdb reprocessed the multiplex PCR reads with MiXCR, giving one entry per CDR3 protein. The data contain a few hundred thousand distinct CDR3 sequences, 22% of them singletons. V gave up 2 bases and J gave up 2 bases; unmatched junction bases: 2. The CDR3 has 14 amino acids. The germline V gene encodes CDR1 SGHRS and CDR2 YFSETQ. Sequencing was carried out using blood. This TCR was sampled from a young man with Graves' ophthalmopathy. V is TRBV5-1 and J is TRBJ2-7; TRBD2 matches 9 bases. The CDR3 is CASSFAGGTYEQYF. CDR3 sequence (DNA): TGCGCCAGCAGCTTCGCGGGAGGGACCTACGAGCAGTACTTC.